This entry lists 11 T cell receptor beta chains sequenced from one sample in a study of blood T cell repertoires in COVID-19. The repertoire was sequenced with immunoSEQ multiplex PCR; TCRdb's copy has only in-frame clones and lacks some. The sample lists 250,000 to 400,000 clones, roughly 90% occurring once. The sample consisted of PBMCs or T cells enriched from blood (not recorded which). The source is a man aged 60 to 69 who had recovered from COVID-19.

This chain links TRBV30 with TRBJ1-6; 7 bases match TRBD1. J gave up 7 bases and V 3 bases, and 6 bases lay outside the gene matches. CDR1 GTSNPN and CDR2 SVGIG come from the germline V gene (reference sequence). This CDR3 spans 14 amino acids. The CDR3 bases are TGTGCCTGGAGGACGGGACAGACAAATTCACCCCTCCACTTT. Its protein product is CAWRTGQTNSPLHF.

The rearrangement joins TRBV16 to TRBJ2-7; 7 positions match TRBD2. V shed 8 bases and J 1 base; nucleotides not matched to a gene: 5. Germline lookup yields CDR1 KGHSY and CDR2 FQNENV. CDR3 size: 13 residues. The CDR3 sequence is CASCPGLSYEQYF. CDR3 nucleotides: TGTGCCAGCTGCCCGGGACTATCCTACGAGCAGTACTTC.

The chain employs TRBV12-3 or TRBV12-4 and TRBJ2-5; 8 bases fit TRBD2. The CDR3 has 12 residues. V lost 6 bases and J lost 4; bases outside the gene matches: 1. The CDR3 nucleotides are TGTGCCAGCAGCGCGGGGGGAGAGACCCAGTACTTC. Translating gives CASSAGGETQYF.

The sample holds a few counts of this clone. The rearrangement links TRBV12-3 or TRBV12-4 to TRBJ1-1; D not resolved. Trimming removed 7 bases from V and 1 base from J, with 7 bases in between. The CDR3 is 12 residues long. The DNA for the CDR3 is TGTGCCAGCAAACACCAGAACACTGAAGCTTTCTTT. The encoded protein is CASKHQNTEAFF.

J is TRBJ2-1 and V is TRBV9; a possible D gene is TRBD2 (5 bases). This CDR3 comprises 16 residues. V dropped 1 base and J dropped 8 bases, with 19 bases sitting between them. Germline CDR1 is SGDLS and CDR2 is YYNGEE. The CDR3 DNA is TGTGCCAGCAGCGTATCGGAGGTGGGCTTATTCGATGAGCAGTTCTTC. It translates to CASSVSEVGLFDEQFF.

CDR3 loop: CASSSPASGRYNEQFF. DNA of the CDR3: TGTGCCAGCAGCTCCCCGGCCAGCGGCCGCTACAATGAGCAGTTCTTC. The chain combines TRBV7-9 with TRBJ2-1; possible D gene TRBD2, 5 bases. The CDR3 contains 16 residues. CDR1 is SEHNR, CDR2 FQNEAQ, per germline (reference sequence). V was pared by 4 bases and J by 3 bases, with 16 bases between.

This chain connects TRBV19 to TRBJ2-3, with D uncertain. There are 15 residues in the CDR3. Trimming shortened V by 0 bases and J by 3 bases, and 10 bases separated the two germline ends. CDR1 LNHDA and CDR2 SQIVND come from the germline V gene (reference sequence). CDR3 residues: CASSIDQLTTDTQYF. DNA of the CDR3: TGTGCCAGTAGTATAGATCAGTTAACAACAGATACGCAGTATTTT.

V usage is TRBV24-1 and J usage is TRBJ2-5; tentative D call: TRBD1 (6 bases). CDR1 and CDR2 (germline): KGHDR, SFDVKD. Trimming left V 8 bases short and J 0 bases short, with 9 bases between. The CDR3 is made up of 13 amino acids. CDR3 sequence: CATKDSYQETQYF. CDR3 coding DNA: TGTGCCACCAAGGACAGCTACCAAGAGACCCAGTACTTC.

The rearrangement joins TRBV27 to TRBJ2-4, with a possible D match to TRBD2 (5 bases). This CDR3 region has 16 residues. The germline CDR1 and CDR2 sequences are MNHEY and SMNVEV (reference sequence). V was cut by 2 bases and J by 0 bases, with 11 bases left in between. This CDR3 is CASSLRAVRAKNIQYF. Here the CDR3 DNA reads TGTGCCAGCAGTTTAAGAGCGGTGAGAGCCAAAAACATTCAGTACTTC.

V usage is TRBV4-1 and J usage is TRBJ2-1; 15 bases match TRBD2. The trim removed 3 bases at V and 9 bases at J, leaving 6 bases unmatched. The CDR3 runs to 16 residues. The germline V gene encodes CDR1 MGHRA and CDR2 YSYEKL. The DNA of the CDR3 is TGCGCCAGCAGCCATGATGGACTAGCGGGAGGGGGTGAGCAGTTCTTC. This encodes CASSHDGLAGGGEQFF.

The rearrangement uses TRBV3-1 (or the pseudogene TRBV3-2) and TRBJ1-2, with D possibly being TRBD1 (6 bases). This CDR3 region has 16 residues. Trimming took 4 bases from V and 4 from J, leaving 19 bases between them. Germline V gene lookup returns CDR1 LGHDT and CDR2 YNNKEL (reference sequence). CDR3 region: CASSRAYRVRRYGYTF. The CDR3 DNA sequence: TGTGCCAGCAGCCGGGCGTACAGGGTTCGCCGCTATGGCTACACCTTC.